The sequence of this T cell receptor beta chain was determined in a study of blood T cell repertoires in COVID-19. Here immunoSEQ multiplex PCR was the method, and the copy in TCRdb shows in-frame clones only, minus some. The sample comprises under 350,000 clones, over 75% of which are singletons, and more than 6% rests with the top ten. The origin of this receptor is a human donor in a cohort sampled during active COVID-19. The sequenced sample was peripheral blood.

The CDR3 DNA is TGCGCCAGCAGTCAATCTTATGAGGAACCCAATGAAAAACTGTTTTTT. This sequence encodes CASSQSYEEPNEKLFF. V and J are TRBV23-1 and TRBJ1-4; D is unresolved. TRBV23-1 belongs to the ORF category, with a function that is uncertain. V lost 0 bases and J 5 bases, leaving 13 bases between the germline ends. The CDR3 is made up of 16 amino acids.